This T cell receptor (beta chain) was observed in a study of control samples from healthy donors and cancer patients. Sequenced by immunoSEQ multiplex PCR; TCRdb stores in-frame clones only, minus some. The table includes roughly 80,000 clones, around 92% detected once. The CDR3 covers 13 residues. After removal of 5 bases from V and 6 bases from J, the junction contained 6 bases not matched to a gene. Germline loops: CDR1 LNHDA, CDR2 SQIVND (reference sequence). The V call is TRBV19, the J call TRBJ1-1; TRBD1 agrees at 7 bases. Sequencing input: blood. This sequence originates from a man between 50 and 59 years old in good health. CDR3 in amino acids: CASSPRQGAEAFF. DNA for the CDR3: TGTGCCAGTAGTCCAAGACAGGGTGCTGAAGCTTTCTTT. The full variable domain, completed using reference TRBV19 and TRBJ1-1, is DGGITQSPKYLFRKEGQNVTLSCEQNLNHDAMYWYRQDPGQGLRLIYYSQIVNDFQKGDIAEGYSVSREKKESFPLTVTSAQKNPTAFYLCASSPRQGAEAFFGQGTRLTVV.